The 20 T cell receptor beta chains presented below share a single source sample, sequenced in a study of blood T cells in healthy people across ages. Then a second PCR, running roughly 7 to 11 cycles, was carried out with a sample-barcoded 5' primer and a J-beta primer mix. One entry per CDR3 protein, called by TCRdb with MiXCR from the 5' RACE reads. The table has roughly 1,800,000 distinct CDR3 sequences, about 50% seen once; the top ten hold roughly 2.1%. Sequenced input: blood. The receptors originated from a middle-aged woman in good health.

This clonotype was detected only once. The chain couples TRBV11-3 to TRBJ1-2; 7 bases agree with TRBD1. This CDR3 contains 20 residues. Per germline, CDR1 SGHNT and CDR2 YENEEA. V shed 1 base, J shed 1 base, and the junction held 18 bases outside the gene matches. The CDR3 reads CASSLGLRTGKIFLNYGYTF. The CDR3 DNA follows: TGTGCCAGCAGCTTAGGCCTCCGGACAGGCAAAATCTTCCTTAACTATGGCTACACCTTC.

The chain carries TRBV4-3 and TRBJ1-2; no clear D. V was clipped by 3 bases and J by 0 bases, with 17 bases between them. This CDR3 region has 17 residues. Per the germline V gene, CDR1 is LGHNA and CDR2 is YSLEER. DNA of the CDR3: TGCGCCAGCAGCCATGTAGGAGCGGGCTACTCTAACTATGGCTACACCTTC. It specifies CASSHVGAGYSNYGYTF.

This clonotype turned up a few times. V gene TRBV7-8 combines with J gene TRBJ2-3, with a possible D match to TRBD2 (6 bases). The ends were cut back, 1 base at V and 2 bases at J, with 13 bases in the middle. The CDR3 consists of 16 residues. CDR1 is SGHVS and CDR2 is FQNEAQ in the germline V gene. CDR3 in amino acids: CASSLVQVADTDTQYF. CDR3 coding DNA: TGTGCCAGCAGCTTAGTTCAGGTAGCGGACACAGATACGCAGTATTTT.

The chain has TRBV10-3 and TRBJ1-2, with no clear D. This CDR3 has 14 residues. Germline-derived CDR1 and CDR2 are ENHRY and SYGVKD. V was cut by 3 bases and J by 0 bases, with 8 bases left in between. CDR3 coding DNA: TGTGCCATCAGTGAAGGCAGTTCTAACTATGGCTACACCTTC. Protein product: CAISEGSSNYGYTF.

The chain links TRBV6-2 or TRBV6-3 to TRBJ1-1; a weak D match, TRBD1 (6 bases). The CDR3 has 15 amino acids. CDR1 MNHEY and CDR2 SVGEGT come from the germline V gene. V gave up 4 bases and J gave up 3 bases, with 15 bases separating them. CDR3 region: CASSLPVGGHTEAFF. CDR3 nucleotides: TGTGCCAGCAGTTTACCCGTGGGGGGGCACACTGAAGCTTTCTTT.

This chain links TRBV7-2 with TRBJ1-2; D may be TRBD1 (5 bases). Germline V gene sequence: CDR1 SGHTA, CDR2 FQGNSA. The CDR3 has 16 residues. Trimming cost V 5 bases and J 8 bases, with 24 bases left between them. This chain's CDR3 is CASSQDWGRKMGGYTF. DNA of the CDR3: TGTGCCAGCAGCCAGGATTGGGGACGGAAAATGGGGGGCTACACCTTC.

The V and J genes are TRBV9 and TRBJ1-2, with TRBD1 matching over 10 bases. After removal of 3 bases from V and 2 bases from J, the junction contained 4 bases not matched to a gene. Germline CDR1 SGDLS, CDR2 YYNGEE. This CDR3 comprises 15 residues. CDR3 loop: CASSARQGANYGYTF. As DNA, the CDR3 is TGTGCCAGCAGCGCTCGACAGGGGGCCAACTATGGCTACACCTTC.

The genes are TRBV20-1 and TRBJ2-2; 7 bases match TRBD1. The CDR3 runs 14 residues. Germline V gives CDR1 DFQATT, CDR2 SNEGSKA (reference sequence). With 1 base clipped from V and 6 bases from J, the junction kept 5 bases outside the gene matches. CDR3 residues: CSARGIGGPGELFF. DNA of the CDR3: TGCAGTGCTAGAGGGATAGGGGGCCCCGGGGAGCTGTTTTTT.

This chain connects TRBV4-1 to TRBJ2-3; 13 nucleotides align to TRBD2. V dropped 1 base and J dropped 6; count of bases not matched to a gene: 7. Germline values: CDR1 MGHRA, CDR2 YSYEKL. CDR3 size: 17 residues. CDR3 sequence (DNA): TGCGCCAGCAGCCAAGGGCGGACTAGCGGGGGTGTGGATACGCAGTATTTT. Encoded protein: CASSQGRTSGGVDTQYF.

The chain carries TRBV6-2 or TRBV6-3 and TRBJ2-1; D remains ambiguous. The CDR3 length is 13 residues. CDR1 is MNHEY, CDR2 SVGEGT, per germline. V was clipped by 2 bases and J by 7 bases, with 9 bases between them. The CDR3 region is CASSYMGQNEQFF. In DNA form, the CDR3 reads TGTGCCAGCAGTTACATGGGTCAGAATGAGCAGTTCTTC.

This clonotype was counted only a few times. V gene TRBV29-1 combines with J gene TRBJ2-1, with D possibly being TRBD2 (7 bases). This CDR3 is built from 13 residues. V was trimmed by 3 bases and J by 8 bases, leaving 14 bases between them. CDR1 is SQVTM and CDR2 is ANQGSEA in the germline V gene. The CDR3 bases are TGCAGCGTTGAGCGGGGGCCGGGGGATGAGCAGTTCTTC. Its protein is CSVERGPGDEQFF.

The gene calls are TRBV5-6 and TRBJ2-7, with 8 bases identical to TRBD1. This CDR3 is built from 13 residues. Looked up from germline, CDR1 is SGHDT and CDR2 is YYEEEE. V lost 4 bases and J lost 5; bases outside the gene matches: 5. The CDR3 region is CASSKTGVDEQYF. In nucleotides, the CDR3 is TGTGCCAGCAGCAAGACAGGGGTCGACGAGCAGTACTTC. Together with reference TRBV5-6 and TRBJ2-7, the CDR3 gives the full variable domain: DAGVTQSPTHLIKTRGQQVTLRCSPKSGHDTVSWYQQALGQGPQFIFQYYEEEERQRGNFPDRFSGHQFPNYSSELNVNALLLGDSALYLCASSKTGVDEQYFGPGTRLTVT.

In DNA, the CDR3 is TGTGCCAGCGGGGGACCGGCAACTAATGAAAAACTGTTTTTT. This gives the protein CASGGPATNEKLFF. V and J are TRBV27 and TRBJ1-4, with a tentative D call TRBD1 (5 bases). Germline V lookup: CDR1 MNHEY, CDR2 SMNVEV (reference sequence). The V gene lost 8 bases and the J gene lost 0 bases, with 10 bases spanning the gap. This CDR3 spans 14 amino acids.

The chain carries TRBV12-5 and TRBJ2-5, with 9 nucleotides matching TRBD2. The CDR3 is 15 residues long. Germline V CDR1 and CDR2: LGHNT, FRNRAP. V dropped 0 bases and J dropped 5; count of bases not matched to a gene: 4. CDR3 region: CASGLVTAGGETQYF. CDR3 nucleotide sequence: TGTGCTAGTGGTTTGGTCACGGCGGGGGGGGAGACCCAGTACTTC.

In this sample, this clonotype turned up a few times. V gene TRBV24-1 combines with J gene TRBJ1-5; no definite D call. V lost 9 bases to trimming and J lost 2 bases, with 16 bases between them. Per the germline V gene, CDR1 is KGHDR and CDR2 is SFDVKD. The CDR3 is made up of 15 amino acids. The chain's CDR3 is CATGSEVGGNQPQHF. The CDR3, as DNA: TGTGCCACCGGTAGTGAGGTTGGAGGCAATCAGCCCCAGCATTTT.

Only a few counts were recorded for this clonotype. A junction boundary mismatches the germline segment, possibly from a read error. This rearrangement joins TRBV7-7 to TRBJ2-1; D possibly corresponds to TRBD1 (6 bases). Looked up from germline, CDR1 is SSHAT and CDR2 is FNYEAQ (reference sequence). The CDR3 is made up of 19 amino acids. The CDR3 loop is CASSRGPDQPRDRIHEQFF. Here the CDR3 DNA reads TGTGCTAGCAGCCGAGGGCCCGACCAACCTCGAGACAGGATCCATGAGCAGTTCTTC.

V usage is TRBV6-5 and J usage is TRBJ2-5, with 8 bases matching TRBD2. Unmatched junction bases numbered 8, after V lost 6 bases and J lost 2 bases. CDR1 and CDR2 from the germline V gene are MNHEY and SVGAGI. The CDR3 totals 15 residues. The CDR3 DNA reads as TGTGCCAGCAGAGAAGTAGCGGGATGGCAAGAGACCCAGTACTTC. This codes for CASREVAGWQETQYF.

The chain uses TRBV4-1 and TRBJ1-2; D possibly corresponds to TRBD1 (5 bases). V lost 4 bases, J lost 4 bases, and 13 bases lay in between. The CDR3 contains 14 residues. Germline V lookup: CDR1 MGHRA, CDR2 YSYEKL. DNA of the CDR3: TGCGCCAGCAGCCTGGGGACCCCTGGCTATGGCTACACCTTC. It yields the protein CASSLGTPGYGYTF.

This clonotype was observed a few times. V and J are TRBV4-1 and TRBJ2-4; 9 positions match TRBD2. The CDR3 totals 16 residues. Looked up from germline, CDR1 is MGHRA and CDR2 is YSYEKL. V was pared by 3 bases and J by 7 bases, with 10 bases of the junction left unmatched. The CDR3 here is CASSQAFAGGANIQYF. CDR3 bases: TGCGCCAGCAGCCAGGCCTTTGCGGGGGGGGCGAACATTCAGTACTTC.

This clonotype has a handful of counts. This rearrangement joins TRBV29-1 to TRBJ2-5; D ambiguous. The CDR3 spans 10 residues. In germline, CDR1 is SQVTM, CDR2 ANQGSEA. V was trimmed by 2 bases and J by 5 bases, leaving 3 bases between them. The CDR3 DNA reads TGCAGCGTTGAATACGAGACCCAGTACTTC. Translated, it gives CSVEYETQYF.